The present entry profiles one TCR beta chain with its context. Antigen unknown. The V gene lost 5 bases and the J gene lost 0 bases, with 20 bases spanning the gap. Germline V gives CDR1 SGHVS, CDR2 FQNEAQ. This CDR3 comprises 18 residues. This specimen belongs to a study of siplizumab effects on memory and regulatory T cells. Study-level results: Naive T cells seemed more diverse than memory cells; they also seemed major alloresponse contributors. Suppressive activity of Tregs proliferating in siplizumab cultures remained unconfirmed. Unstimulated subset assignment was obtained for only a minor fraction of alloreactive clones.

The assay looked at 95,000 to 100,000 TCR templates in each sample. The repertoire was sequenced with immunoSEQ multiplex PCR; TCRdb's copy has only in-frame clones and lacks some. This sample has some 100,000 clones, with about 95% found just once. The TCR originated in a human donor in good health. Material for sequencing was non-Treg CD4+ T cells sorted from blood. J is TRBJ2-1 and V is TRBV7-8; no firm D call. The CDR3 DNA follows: TGTGCCAGCAGCCTAGACCCCTCTAGGAGAAGCTCCTACAATGAGCAGTTCTTC. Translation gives CASSLDPSRRSSYNEQFF.